The 7 T cell receptor beta chains below all came from one sample that was sequenced in a study of human T cells and chemical hapten exposure. TCRdb redid the calling of the RACE reads with MiXCR, one entry per CDR3 protein. The sample consists of approximately 350,000 distinct CDR3 sequences, nearly 6.5% of them appearing once. Time point given: patch test 2, 6 weeks after DPC sensitization. Treatment specified: therapeutic diphenylcyclopropenone sensitization with weekly scalp DPC. Here the sequenced sample was whole blood, taken in connection with sensitization to the hapten diphenylcyclopropenone (DPC). The receptors here all came from a woman in her late teens or twenties with alopecia areata. Some clones in this sample may be carry-over from other donors' samples.

This clonotype has a handful of counts. The chain carries TRBV18 and TRBJ2-3, with 13 bases matching TRBD2. The CDR3 is 17 amino acids. Germline loops: CDR1 KGHSH, CDR2 LQKENI. V lost 3 bases to trimming and J lost 0 bases; unmatched junction nucleotides: 3. The DNA for the CDR3 is TGTGCCAGCTCACCCACTAGCGGGGGGGCTAGCACAGATACGCAGTATTTT. Protein product: CASSPTSGGASTDTQYF.

The chain recombines TRBV12-3 or TRBV12-4 with TRBJ1-2; 8 nucleotides align to TRBD1. CDR3 size: 14 residues. J lost 4 bases, V lost 3 bases, and 4 bases had no gene match. The DNA for the CDR3 is TGTGCCAGCAGTTTGGGACAGGTCTTCTATGGCTACACCTTC. Protein product: CASSLGQVFYGYTF.

The sample holds many counts of this clonotype. The chain couples TRBV6-6 to TRBJ2-7; the D is unclear. The CDR3 has 12 residues. Trimming took off 2 bases at V and 8 bases at J, with 10 bases between the two ends. Germline values: CDR1 MNHNY, CDR2 SVGAGI (reference sequence). The CDR3, as DNA: TGTGCCAGCAGTTACGAGCCTGGCCAGCAGTACTTC. This gives the protein CASSYEPGQQYF.

This clonotype was recorded at least ten times. The chain employs TRBV6-1 and TRBJ1-1; D uncertain. The germline V and J ends were trimmed by 7 bases and 5 bases, with 23 bases remaining between them. The germline V gene encodes CDR1 MNHNS and CDR2 SASEGT. This CDR3 is 16 amino acids long. CDR3 protein: CASTALGQHPMTEAFF. CDR3 nucleotides: TGTGCCAGCACCGCCCTCGGTCAGCACCCGATGACTGAAGCTTTCTTT.

This clonotype was counted ten times or more. The chain is built from TRBV12-5 and TRBJ1-5, with 8 bases matching TRBD1. The CDR3 sequence is 15 residues long. The ends lost 6 bases at V and 6 bases at J; junction bases unmatched: 10. Germline CDR1 is LGHNT and CDR2 is FRNRAP. CDR3 region: CASGSDQTGAQPQHF. For the CDR3, the DNA is TGTGCTAGTGGCTCCGATCAGACAGGGGCTCAGCCCCAGCATTTT.

This clonotype was picked up a small number of times. The chain couples TRBV2 to TRBJ2-3, with TRBD2 matching 9 bases. Germline V gives CDR1 SNHLY, CDR2 FYNNEI. The V segment lost 10 bases and the J segment 4 bases; nucleotides outside the gene matches: 9. The CDR3 covers 14 residues. The CDR3 sequence is CATARGGVSDTQYF. In DNA form, the CDR3 reads TGTGCCACCGCGCGGGGGGGGGTATCAGATACGCAGTATTTT.

This clonotype was detected a few times. The V call is TRBV6-1, the J call TRBJ2-4; tentative D call: TRBD1 (5 bases). CDR1 and CDR2 (germline): MNHNS, SASEGT. The CDR3 loop spans 15 amino acids. V was trimmed by 0 bases and J by 6 bases, leaving 12 bases between them. Here the CDR3 DNA reads TGTGCCAGCAGTGAAGCCGTACCCCAGGGAAACATTCAGTACTTC. This translates into CASSEAVPQGNIQYF.